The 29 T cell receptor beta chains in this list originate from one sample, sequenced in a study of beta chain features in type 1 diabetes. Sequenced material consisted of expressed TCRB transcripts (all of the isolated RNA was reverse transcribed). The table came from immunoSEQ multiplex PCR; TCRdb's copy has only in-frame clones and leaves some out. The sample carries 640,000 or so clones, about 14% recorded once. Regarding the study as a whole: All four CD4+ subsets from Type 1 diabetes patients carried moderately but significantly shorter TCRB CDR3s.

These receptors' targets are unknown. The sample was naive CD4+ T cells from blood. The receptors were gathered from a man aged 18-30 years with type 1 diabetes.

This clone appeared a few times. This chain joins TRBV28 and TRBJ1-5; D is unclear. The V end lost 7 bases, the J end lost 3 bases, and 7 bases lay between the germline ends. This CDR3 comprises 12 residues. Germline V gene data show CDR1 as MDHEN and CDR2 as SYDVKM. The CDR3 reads CASTVSNQPQHF. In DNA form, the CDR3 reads TGTGCCAGCACAGTTTCCAATCAGCCCCAGCATTTT.

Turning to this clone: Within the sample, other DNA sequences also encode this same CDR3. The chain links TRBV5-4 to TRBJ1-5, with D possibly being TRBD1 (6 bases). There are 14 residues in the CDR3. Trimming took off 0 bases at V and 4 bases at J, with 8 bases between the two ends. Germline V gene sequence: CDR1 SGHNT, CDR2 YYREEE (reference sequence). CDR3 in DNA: TGTGCCAGCAGCTTGGGGACAGATAATCAGCCCCAGCATTTT. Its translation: CASSLGTDNQPQHF.

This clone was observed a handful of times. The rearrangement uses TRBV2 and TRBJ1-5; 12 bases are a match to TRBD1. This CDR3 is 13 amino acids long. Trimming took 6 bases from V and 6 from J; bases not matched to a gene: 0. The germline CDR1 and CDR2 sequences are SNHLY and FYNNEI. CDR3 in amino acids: CASRGQGAQPQHF. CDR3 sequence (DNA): TGTGCCAGCAGGGGACAGGGGGCTCAGCCCCAGCATTTT.

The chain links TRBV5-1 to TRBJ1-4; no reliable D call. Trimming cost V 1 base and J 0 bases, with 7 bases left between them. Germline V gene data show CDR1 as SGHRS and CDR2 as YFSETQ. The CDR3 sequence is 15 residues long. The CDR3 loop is CASSLLASTNEKLFF. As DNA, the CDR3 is TGCGCCAGCAGCTTGTTGGCGTCAACTAATGAAAAACTGTTTTTT. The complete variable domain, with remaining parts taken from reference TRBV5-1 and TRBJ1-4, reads KAGVTQTPRYLIKTRGQQVTLSCSPISGHRSVSWYQQTPGQGLQFLFEYFSETQRNKGNFPGRFSGRQFSNSRSEMNVSTLELGDSALYLCASSLLASTNEKLFFGSGTQLSVL.

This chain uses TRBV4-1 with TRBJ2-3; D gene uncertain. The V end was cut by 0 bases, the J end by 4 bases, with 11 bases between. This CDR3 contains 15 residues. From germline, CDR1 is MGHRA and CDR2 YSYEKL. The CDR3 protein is CASSQEWLVPDTQYF. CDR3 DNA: TGCGCCAGCAGCCAAGAGTGGCTAGTCCCAGATACGCAGTATTTT.

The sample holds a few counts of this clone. CDR3 DNA: TGTGCCAGCAGTTTCCTGACAGGACCCTACAATGAGCAGTTCTTC. The encoded protein is CASSFLTGPYNEQFF. The J gene is TRBJ2-1, the V gene TRBV28; weak D call: TRBD1 (6 bases). Germline CDR1 and CDR2: MDHEN and SYDVKM. Trimming removed 3 bases at V and 2 bases at J, with 11 bases between. There are 15 residues in the CDR3.

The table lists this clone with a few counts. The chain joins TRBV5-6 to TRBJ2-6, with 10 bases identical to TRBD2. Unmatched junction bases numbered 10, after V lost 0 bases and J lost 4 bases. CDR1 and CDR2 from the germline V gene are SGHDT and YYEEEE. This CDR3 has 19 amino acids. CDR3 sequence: CASSLELAGGFSGANVLTF. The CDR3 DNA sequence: TGTGCCAGCAGCTTGGAGTTAGCGGGAGGATTCTCGGGGGCCAACGTCCTGACTTTC.

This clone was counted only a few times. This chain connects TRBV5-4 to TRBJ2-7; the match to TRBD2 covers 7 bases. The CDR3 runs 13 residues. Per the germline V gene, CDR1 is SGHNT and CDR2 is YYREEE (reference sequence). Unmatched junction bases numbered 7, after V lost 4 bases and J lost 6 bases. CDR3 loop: CASSPGLLREQYF. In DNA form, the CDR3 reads TGTGCCAGCAGCCCGGGACTACTTCGCGAGCAGTACTTC.

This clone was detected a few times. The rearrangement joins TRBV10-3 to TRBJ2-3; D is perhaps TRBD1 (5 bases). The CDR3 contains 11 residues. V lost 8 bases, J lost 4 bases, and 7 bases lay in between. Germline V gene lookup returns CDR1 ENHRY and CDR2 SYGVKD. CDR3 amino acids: CAIGAADTQYF. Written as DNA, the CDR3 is TGTGCCATCGGGGCGGCAGATACGCAGTATTTT.

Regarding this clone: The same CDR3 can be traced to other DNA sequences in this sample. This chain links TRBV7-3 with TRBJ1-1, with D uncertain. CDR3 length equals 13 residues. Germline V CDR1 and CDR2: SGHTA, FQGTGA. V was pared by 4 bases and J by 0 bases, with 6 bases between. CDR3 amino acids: CASSSSMNTEAFF. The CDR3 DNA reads TGTGCCAGCAGCTCCTCTATGAACACTGAAGCTTTCTTT.

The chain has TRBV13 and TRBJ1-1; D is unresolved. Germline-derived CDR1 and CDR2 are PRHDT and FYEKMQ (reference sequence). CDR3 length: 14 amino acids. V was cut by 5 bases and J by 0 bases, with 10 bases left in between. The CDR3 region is CASSPLVLNTEAFF. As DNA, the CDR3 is TGTGCCAGCAGCCCCTTAGTCCTGAACACTGAAGCTTTCTTT.

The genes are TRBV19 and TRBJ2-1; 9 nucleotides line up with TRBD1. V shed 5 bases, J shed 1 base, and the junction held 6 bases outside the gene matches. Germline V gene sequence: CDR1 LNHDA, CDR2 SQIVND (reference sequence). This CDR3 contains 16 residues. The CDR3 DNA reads TGTGCCAGTAGTCCACGACAGGGGGGATCCTACAATGAGCAGTTCTTC. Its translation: CASSPRQGGSYNEQFF.

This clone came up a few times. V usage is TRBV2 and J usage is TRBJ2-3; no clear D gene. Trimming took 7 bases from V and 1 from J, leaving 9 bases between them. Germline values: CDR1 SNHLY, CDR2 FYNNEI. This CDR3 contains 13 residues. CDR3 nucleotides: TGTGCCAGCAACGACTGGGGCACAGATACGCAGTATTTT. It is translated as CASNDWGTDTQYF.

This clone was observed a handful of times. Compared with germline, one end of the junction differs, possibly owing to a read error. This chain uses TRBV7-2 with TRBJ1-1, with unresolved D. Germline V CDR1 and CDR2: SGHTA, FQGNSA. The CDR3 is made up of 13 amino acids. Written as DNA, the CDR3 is TGTGCCAGCAGCGTAGCGGTGAACACTGAAGCTTTCTTT. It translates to CASSVAVNTEAFF.

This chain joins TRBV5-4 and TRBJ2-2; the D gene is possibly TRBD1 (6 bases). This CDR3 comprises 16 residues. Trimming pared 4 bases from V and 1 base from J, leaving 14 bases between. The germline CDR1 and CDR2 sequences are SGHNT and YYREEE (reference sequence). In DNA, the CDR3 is TGTGCCAGCAGCACCGGACAGAGCCGGAACACCGGGGAGCTGTTTTTT. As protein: CASSTGQSRNTGELFF.

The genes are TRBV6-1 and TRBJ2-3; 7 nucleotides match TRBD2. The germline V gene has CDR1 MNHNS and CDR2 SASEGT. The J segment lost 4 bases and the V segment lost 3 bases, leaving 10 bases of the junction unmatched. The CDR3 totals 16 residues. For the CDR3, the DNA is TGTGCCAGCAGTGAGGGGCCTAGCGGAAGACCAGATACGCAGTATTTT. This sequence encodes CASSEGPSGRPDTQYF.

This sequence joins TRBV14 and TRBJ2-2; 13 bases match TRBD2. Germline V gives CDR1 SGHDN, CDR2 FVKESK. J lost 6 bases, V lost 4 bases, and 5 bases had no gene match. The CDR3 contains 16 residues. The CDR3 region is CASSLRLAGGAGELFF. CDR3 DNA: TGTGCCAGCAGCCTCCGACTAGCGGGAGGAGCCGGGGAGCTGTTTTTT.

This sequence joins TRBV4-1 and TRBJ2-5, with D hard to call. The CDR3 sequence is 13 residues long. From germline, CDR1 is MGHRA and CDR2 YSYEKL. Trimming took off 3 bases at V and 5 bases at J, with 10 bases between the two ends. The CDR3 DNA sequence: TGCGCCAGCAGCCAGGCCCTTAGGGAGACCCAGTACTTC. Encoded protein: CASSQALRETQYF.

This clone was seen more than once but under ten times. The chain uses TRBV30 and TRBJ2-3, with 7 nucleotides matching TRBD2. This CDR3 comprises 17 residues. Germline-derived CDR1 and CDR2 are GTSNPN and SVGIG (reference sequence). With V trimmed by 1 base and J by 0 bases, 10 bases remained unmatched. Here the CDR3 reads CAWSELRRAGSTDTQYF. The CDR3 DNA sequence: TGTGCCTGGAGTGAACTACGTCGAGCGGGGAGCACAGATACGCAGTATTTT.

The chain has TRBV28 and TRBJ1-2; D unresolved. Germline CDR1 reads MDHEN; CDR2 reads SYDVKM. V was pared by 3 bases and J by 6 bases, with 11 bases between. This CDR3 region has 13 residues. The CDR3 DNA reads TGTGCCAGCAGTTTTTGGGGAAGGGATGGCTACACCTTC. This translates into CASSFWGRDGYTF.

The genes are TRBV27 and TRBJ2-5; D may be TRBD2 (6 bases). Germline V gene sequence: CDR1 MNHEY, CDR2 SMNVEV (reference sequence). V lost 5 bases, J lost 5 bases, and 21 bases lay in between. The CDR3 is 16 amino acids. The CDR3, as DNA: TGTGCCAGCAGTCACCTCGGAAGCCCTGGGGGGGAGACCCAGTACTTC. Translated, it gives CASSHLGSPGGETQYF.

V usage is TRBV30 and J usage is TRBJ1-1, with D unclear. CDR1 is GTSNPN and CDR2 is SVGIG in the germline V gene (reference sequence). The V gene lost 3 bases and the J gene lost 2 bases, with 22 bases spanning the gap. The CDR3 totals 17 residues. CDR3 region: CAWRGIFRRAGNTEAFF. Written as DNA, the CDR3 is TGTGCCTGGAGGGGGATATTTCGGAGAGCCGGTAACACTGAAGCTTTCTTT.

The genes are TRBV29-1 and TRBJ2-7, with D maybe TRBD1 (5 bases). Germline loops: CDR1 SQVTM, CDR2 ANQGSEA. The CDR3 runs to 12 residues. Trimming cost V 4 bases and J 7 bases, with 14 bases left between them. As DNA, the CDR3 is TGCAGCGTTGGGAAGGACAACCTAGAGCAGTACTTC. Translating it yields CSVGKDNLEQYF.

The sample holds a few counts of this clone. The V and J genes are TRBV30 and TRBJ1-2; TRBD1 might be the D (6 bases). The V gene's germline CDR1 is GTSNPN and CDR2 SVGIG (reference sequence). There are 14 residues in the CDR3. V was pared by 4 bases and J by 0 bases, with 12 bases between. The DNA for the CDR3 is TGTGCCTGGACTCGGGGGGCAGCTAACTATGGCTACACCTTC. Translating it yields CAWTRGAANYGYTF.

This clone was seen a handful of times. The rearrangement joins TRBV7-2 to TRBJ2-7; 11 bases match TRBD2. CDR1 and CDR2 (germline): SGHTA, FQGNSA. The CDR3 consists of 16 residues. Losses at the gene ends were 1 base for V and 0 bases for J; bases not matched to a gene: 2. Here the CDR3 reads CASSLGTSGSSYEQYF. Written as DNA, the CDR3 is TGTGCCAGCAGCTTAGGTACTAGCGGGAGCTCCTACGAGCAGTACTTC.

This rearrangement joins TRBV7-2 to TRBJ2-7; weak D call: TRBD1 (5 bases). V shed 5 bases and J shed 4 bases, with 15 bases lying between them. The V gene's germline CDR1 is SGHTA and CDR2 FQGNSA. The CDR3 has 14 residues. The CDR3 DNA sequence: TGTGCCAGCAGCCCCTCTTCAAGGACATACGAGCAGTACTTC. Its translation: CASSPSSRTYEQYF.

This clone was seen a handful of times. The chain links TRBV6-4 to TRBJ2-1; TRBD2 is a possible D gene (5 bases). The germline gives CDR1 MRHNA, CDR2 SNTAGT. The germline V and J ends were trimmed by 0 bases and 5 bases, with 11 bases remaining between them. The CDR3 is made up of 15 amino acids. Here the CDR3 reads CASSDSKSGHNEQFF. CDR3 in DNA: TGTGCCAGCAGTGACTCGAAAAGCGGACACAATGAGCAGTTCTTC.

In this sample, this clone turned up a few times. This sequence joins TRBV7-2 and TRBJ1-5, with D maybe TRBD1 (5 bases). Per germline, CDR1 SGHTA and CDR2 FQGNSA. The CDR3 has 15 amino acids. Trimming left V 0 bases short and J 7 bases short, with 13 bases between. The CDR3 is CASSLAPGLGQPQHF. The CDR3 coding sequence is TGTGCCAGCAGCTTAGCGCCGGGACTAGGCCAGCCCCAGCATTTT.

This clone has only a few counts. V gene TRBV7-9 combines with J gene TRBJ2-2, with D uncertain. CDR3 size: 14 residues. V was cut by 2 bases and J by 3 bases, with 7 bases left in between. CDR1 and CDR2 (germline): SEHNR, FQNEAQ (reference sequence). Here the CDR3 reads CASSLSTDTGELFF. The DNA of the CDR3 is TGTGCCAGCAGCTTATCGACGGACACCGGGGAGCTGTTTTTT.